The 19 T cell receptor beta chains reported below all come from one sample, sequenced in a study of T cells in Graves' hyperthyroidism and ophthalmopathy. Using RNA transcripts as the source, TCR beta CDR3 regions were amplified. Researchers ran a first-round RT-PCR on the TCR CDR3 using the HTBI primer set. One entry per CDR3 protein, called by TCRdb with MiXCR from the multiplex PCR reads. The table shows roughly 750,000 distinct CDR3 sequences, with roughly 15% occurring only once. Sequencing input: blood. The source is a man aged 18 to 29 with Graves' hyperthyroidism.

This clonotype occurred many times. This chain connects TRBV6-1 to TRBJ1-2, with TRBD1 matching over 8 bases. The CDR3 covers 15 residues. With V trimmed by 2 bases and J by 6 bases, 8 bases remained unmatched. Germline-derived CDR1 and CDR2 are MNHNS and SASEGT. DNA of the CDR3: TGTGCCAGCAGTGAAATACAGGGGGTAGGAGATGGCTACACCTTC. Its protein is CASSEIQGVGDGYTF.

This clonotype was counted many times. This sequence joins TRBV28 and TRBJ2-5; unclear D gene. The germline V and J ends were trimmed by 2 bases and 4 bases, with 8 bases remaining between them. The CDR3 runs 13 residues. The germline CDR1 and CDR2 sequences are MDHEN and SYDVKM. The CDR3 protein is CASSLGMGETQYF. CDR3 in DNA: TGTGCCAGCAGTTTAGGGATGGGAGAGACCCAGTACTTC.

This clonotype has just a few counts. The rearrangement joins TRBV28 to TRBJ1-1, with 8 bases matching TRBD1. CDR3 length: 16 residues. J lost 0 bases, V lost 2 bases, and 5 bases had no gene match. CDR1 and CDR2 from the germline V gene are MDHEN and SYDVKM. The chain's CDR3 is CASSLPTGAMNTEAFF. For the CDR3, the DNA is TGTGCCAGCAGTTTACCGACAGGGGCCATGAACACTGAAGCTTTCTTT.

The CDR3 spells CASSQGRASNTEAFF. The CDR3 bases are TGTGCCAGCAGCCAAGGCCGCGCCTCTAATACTGAAGCTTTCTTT. The chain links TRBV7-9 to TRBJ1-1, with unresolved D. Trimming took off 5 bases at V and 5 bases at J, with 18 bases between the two ends. CDR1 SEHNR and CDR2 FQNEAQ come from the germline V gene (reference sequence). The CDR3 is 15 amino acids.

In its sample, this clonotype was seen many times. The chain combines TRBV6-1 with TRBJ2-2; TRBD2 matches at 8 bases. The CDR3 is 14 residues long. The ends lost 5 bases at V and 7 bases at J; junction bases unmatched: 6. Germline V CDR1 and CDR2: MNHNS, SASEGT. The DNA of the CDR3 is TGTGCCAGCAGTCCCCCGGGACTAGACGGGGAGCTGTTTTTT. Translated: CASSPPGLDGELFF.

The chain is built from TRBV28 and TRBJ1-5; D uncertain. The CDR3 loop spans 14 amino acids. Trimming left V 8 bases short and J 1 base short, with 12 bases between. Germline CDR1 is MDHEN and CDR2 is SYDVKM. The CDR3 region is CASHPAVSNQPQHF. CDR3 DNA: TGTGCCAGCCATCCAGCAGTGAGCAATCAGCCCCAGCATTTT.

V gene TRBV7-2 combines with J gene TRBJ2-7, with 7 positions matching TRBD2. CDR1 and CDR2 (germline): SGHTA, FQGNSA. The CDR3 is made up of 14 amino acids. With V trimmed by 5 bases and J by 5 bases, 9 bases remained unmatched. CDR3 coding DNA: TGTGCCAGCAGCCCAGCCGGGACTATAAACGAGCAGTACTTC. This codes for CASSPAGTINEQYF.

This clonotype was recorded a few times. The gene calls are TRBV24-1 and TRBJ2-2; 7 nucleotides agree with TRBD1. The ends lost 8 bases at V and 6 bases at J; junction bases unmatched: 14. The V gene's germline CDR1 is KGHDR and CDR2 SFDVKD. This CDR3 has 16 residues. CDR3 coding DNA: TGTGCCACCATGAAAGGGGGCGGATCCAACGCCGGGGAGCTGTTTTTT. This gives the protein CATMKGGGSNAGELFF.

This clonotype was seen at least ten times. This rearrangement joins TRBV28 to TRBJ1-2; 8 bases map to TRBD1. The germline V gene has CDR1 MDHEN and CDR2 SYDVKM. V gave up 3 bases and J gave up 3 bases; unmatched junction bases: 6. The length of the CDR3 is 15 residues. In nucleotides, the CDR3 is TGTGCCAGCAGTTTGGCAGGGGGCGTATACTATGGCTACACCTTC. Protein product: CASSLAGGVYYGYTF.

This clonotype was detected a few times. This chain links TRBV5-1 with TRBJ2-3, with 11 bases fitting TRBD2. J was trimmed by 0 bases and V by 4 bases; bases with no gene match: 4. Germline CDR1 reads SGHRS; CDR2 reads YFSETQ. The CDR3 length is 16 residues. The DNA for the CDR3 is TGCGCCAGCAGCCTAGCGGGAGGAAAAAGCACAGATACGCAGTATTTT. It codes for CASSLAGGKSTDTQYF.

This clonotype was counted at least ten times. J is TRBJ1-1 and V is TRBV30; possibly TRBD1 for D (5 bases). In germline, CDR1 is GTSNPN, CDR2 SVGIG (reference sequence). The CDR3 runs to 12 residues. The CDR3 nucleotides are TGTGCGTCGACAGCCCCCTACACTGAAGCTTTCTTT. Protein product: CASTAPYTEAFF.

The chain uses TRBV11-3 and TRBJ1-3; D gene uncertain. Germline V gene sequence: CDR1 SGHNT, CDR2 YENEEA. The CDR3 is 14 residues long. Trimming took 3 bases from V and 0 from J, leaving 6 bases between them. CDR3 sequence: CASSFSRSGNTIYF. CDR3 sequence (DNA): TGTGCCAGCAGCTTTAGCCGCTCTGGAAACACCATATATTTT.

This clonotype has a handful of counts. CDR3: CASSPLGGTLSNYGYTF. The DNA of the CDR3 is TGTGCCAGCAGTCCCCTTGGTGGGACACTCTCTAACTATGGCTACACCTTC. The chain joins TRBV5-5 to TRBJ1-2; a possible D gene is TRBD1 (6 bases). This CDR3 has 17 amino acids. With 5 bases removed from V and 0 bases from J, the gap between germline ends came to 20 bases. CDR1 SGHKS and CDR2 YYEKEE come from the germline V gene (reference sequence).

Points on this clonotype: The junction does not match germline at one end; this may be a read error. V is TRBV7-9 and J is TRBJ2-7, with D unclear. This CDR3 is built from 13 residues. Germline CDR1 is SEHNR and CDR2 is FQNEAQ (reference sequence). The CDR3 loop is CASSFKLNYGQYF. The CDR3 nucleotides are TGTGCCAGCAGCTTCAAGCTTAACTACGGGCAGTACTTC.

V and J are TRBV7-2 and TRBJ2-7; 10 nucleotides line up with TRBD1. Germline V gene data show CDR1 as SGHTA and CDR2 as FQGNSA. With V trimmed by 5 bases and J by 3 bases, 7 bases remained unmatched. The CDR3 totals 15 residues. This CDR3 is CASSEGQGILYEQYF. CDR3 in DNA: TGTGCCAGCAGCGAGGGACAGGGGATTCTCTACGAGCAGTACTTC. The whole variable domain, remainder taken from reference TRBV7-2 and TRBJ2-7, is GAGVSQSPSNKVTEKGKDVELRCDPISGHTALYWYRQSLGQGLEFLIYFQGNSAPDKSGLPSDRFSAERTGGSVSTLTIQRTQQEDSAVYLCASSEGQGILYEQYFGPGTRLTVT.

This clonotype has only a few counts. The chain joins TRBV4-1 to TRBJ1-1, with TRBD1 as a possible D gene (5 bases). V was clipped by 4 bases and J by 3 bases, with 18 bases between them. Germline lookup yields CDR1 MGHRA and CDR2 YSYEKL. CDR3 length: 16 residues. The CDR3, as DNA: TGCGCCAGCAGCCCCTGGGGTGCACAGGCCTACACTGAAGCTTTCTTT. The encoded protein is CASSPWGAQAYTEAFF.

The table lists this clonotype with a few counts. The genes are TRBV7-9 and TRBJ2-6; 7 bases fit TRBD1. The CDR3 runs 18 residues. V shed 0 bases, J shed 2 bases, and the junction held 7 bases outside the gene matches. The V gene's germline CDR1 is SEHNR and CDR2 FQNEAQ (reference sequence). CDR3 in amino acids: CASSLAFLTGAGANVLTF. In DNA, the CDR3 is TGTGCCAGCAGCTTAGCCTTCCTTACAGGGGCTGGGGCCAACGTCCTGACTTTC.

This clonotype was seen at least ten times. V and J are TRBV2 and TRBJ2-1; D tentatively fits TRBD1 or TRBD2 (5 bases each). The germline gives CDR1 SNHLY, CDR2 FYNNEI. V lost 7 bases, J lost 4 bases, and 8 bases lay in between. The CDR3 contains 12 residues. The CDR3 nucleotides read TGTGCCAGCAAGAGGGGATACAATGAGCAGTTCTTC. This encodes CASKRGYNEQFF.

This clonotype was recorded at least ten times. The V gene is TRBV11-2, the J gene TRBJ2-7, with TRBD2 identical over 9 bases. CDR1 and CDR2 from the germline V gene are SGHAT and FQNNGV. Unmatched junction bases numbered 18, after V lost 1 base and J lost 2 bases. This CDR3 region has 20 residues. The CDR3 nucleotides are TGTGCCAGCAGCTTAGCCTACGGGGGTGGTAGCGGGAGTATGACCTACGAGCAGTACTTC. Protein sequence: CASSLAYGGGSGSMTYEQYF.